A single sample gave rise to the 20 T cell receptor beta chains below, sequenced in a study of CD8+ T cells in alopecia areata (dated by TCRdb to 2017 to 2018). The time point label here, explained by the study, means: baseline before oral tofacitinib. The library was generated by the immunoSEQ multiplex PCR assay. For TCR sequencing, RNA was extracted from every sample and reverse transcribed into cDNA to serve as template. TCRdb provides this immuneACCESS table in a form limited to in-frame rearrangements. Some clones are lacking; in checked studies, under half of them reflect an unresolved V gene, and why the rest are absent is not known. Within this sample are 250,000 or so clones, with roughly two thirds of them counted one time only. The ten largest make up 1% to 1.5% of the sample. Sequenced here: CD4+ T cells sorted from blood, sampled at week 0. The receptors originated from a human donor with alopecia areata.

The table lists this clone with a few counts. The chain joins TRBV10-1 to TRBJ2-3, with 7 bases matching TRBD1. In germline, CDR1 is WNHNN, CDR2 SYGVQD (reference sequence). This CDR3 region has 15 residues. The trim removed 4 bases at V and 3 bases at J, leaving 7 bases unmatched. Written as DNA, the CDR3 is TGCGCCAGCAGTGCTCACAGGGGTAAGACAGATACGCAGTATTTT. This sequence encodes CASSAHRGKTDTQYF.

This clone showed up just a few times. The CDR3 loop reads CSPHHREGGGELFF. DNA of the CDR3: TGCAGCCCGCACCATCGGGAAGGAGGCGGGGAGCTGTTTTTT. The J gene is TRBJ2-2, the V gene TRBV29-1; a possible D gene is TRBD2 (5 bases). The V gene lost 8 bases and the J gene lost 7 bases, with 20 bases spanning the gap. The V gene's germline CDR1 is SQVTM and CDR2 ANQGSEA. There are 14 residues in the CDR3.

CDR3 sequence reads: CASGGTRQATGELFF. CDR3 in DNA: TGTGCCAGCGGAGGGACACGCCAGGCGACCGGGGAGCTGTTTTTT. This chain joins TRBV2 and TRBJ2-2, with D possibly called TRBD1 or TRBD2 (6 bases each). Germline V CDR1 and CDR2: SNHLY, FYNNEI. Trimming left V 8 bases short and J 5 bases short, with 18 bases between. The CDR3 is 15 residues long. Full variable domain (rest looked up from reference TRBV2 and TRBJ2-2): EPEVTQTPSHQVTQMGQEVILRCVPISNHLYFYWYRQILGQKVEFLVSFYNNEISEKSEIFDDQFSVERPDGSNFTLKIRSTKLEDSAMYFCASGGTRQATGELFFGEGSRLTVL.

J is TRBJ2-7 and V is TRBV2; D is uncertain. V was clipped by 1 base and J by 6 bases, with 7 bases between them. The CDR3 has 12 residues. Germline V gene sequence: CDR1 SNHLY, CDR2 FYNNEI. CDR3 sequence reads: CASSEVSTEQYF. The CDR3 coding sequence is TGTGCCAGCAGTGAAGTCAGCACCGAGCAGTACTTC.

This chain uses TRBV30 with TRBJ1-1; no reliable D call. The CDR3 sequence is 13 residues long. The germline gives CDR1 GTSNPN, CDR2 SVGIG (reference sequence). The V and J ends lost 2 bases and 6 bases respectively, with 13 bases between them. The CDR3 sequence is CAWSIGYNAEAFF. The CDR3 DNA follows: TGTGCCTGGAGTATAGGGTATAATGCTGAAGCTTTCTTT.

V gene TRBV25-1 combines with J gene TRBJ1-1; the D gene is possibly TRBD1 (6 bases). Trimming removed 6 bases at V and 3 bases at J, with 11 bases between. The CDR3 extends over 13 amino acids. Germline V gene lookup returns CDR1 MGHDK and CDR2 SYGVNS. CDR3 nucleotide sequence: TGTGCCAGCAGGAGGACAGTCGACACTGAAGCTTTCTTT. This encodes CASRRTVDTEAFF.

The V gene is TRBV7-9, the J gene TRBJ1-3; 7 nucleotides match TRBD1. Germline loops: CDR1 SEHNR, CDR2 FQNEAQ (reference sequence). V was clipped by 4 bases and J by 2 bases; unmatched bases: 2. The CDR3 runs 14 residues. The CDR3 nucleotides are TGTGCCAGCAGCTCAGACAGGGCTGGAAACACCATATATTTT. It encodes CASSSDRAGNTIYF.

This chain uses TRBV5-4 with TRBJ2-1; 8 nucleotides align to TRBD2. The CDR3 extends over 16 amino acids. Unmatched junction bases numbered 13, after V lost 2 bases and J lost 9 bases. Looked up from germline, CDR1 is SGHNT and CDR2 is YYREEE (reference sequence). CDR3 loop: CASSFGGAGEKSEQFF. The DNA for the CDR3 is TGTGCCAGCAGCTTTGGAGGAGCGGGGGAAAAGAGTGAGCAGTTCTTC.

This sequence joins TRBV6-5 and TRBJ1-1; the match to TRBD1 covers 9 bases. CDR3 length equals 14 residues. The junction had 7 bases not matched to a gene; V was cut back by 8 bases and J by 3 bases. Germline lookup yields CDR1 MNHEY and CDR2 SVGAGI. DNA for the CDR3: TGTGCCAGCCGTGTGACAGGGGGACACACTGAAGCTTTCTTT. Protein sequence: CASRVTGGHTEAFF.

In DNA form, the CDR3 reads TGTGCCAGCAGCCTGACAAACTCCTACGAGCAGTACTTC. It yields the protein CASSLTNSYEQYF. The chain uses TRBV5-6 and TRBJ2-7; no clear D gene. Trimming removed 4 bases from V and 0 bases from J, with 8 bases in between. The CDR3 extends over 13 amino acids. Looked up from germline, CDR1 is SGHDT and CDR2 is YYEEEE.

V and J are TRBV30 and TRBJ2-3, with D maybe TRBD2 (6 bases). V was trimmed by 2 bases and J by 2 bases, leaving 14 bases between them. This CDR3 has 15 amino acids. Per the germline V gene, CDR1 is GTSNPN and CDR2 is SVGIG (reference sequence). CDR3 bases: TGTGCCTGGAGTCCGGAACGGGGGAACACAGATACGCAGTATTTT. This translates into CAWSPERGNTDTQYF. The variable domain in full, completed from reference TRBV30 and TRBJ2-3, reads SQTIHQWPATLVQPVGSPLSLECTVEGTSNPNLYWYRQAAGRGLQLLFYSVGIGQISSEVPQNLSASRPQDRQFILSSKKLLLSDSGFYLCAWSPERGNTDTQYFGPGTRLTVL.

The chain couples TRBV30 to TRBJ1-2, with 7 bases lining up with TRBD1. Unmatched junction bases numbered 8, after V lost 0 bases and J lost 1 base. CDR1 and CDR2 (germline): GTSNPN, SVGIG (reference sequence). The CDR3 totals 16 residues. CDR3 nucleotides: TGTGCCTGGAGTGTTTCTAGAGGGGGCCGTAACTATGGCTACACCTTC. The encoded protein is CAWSVSRGGRNYGYTF.

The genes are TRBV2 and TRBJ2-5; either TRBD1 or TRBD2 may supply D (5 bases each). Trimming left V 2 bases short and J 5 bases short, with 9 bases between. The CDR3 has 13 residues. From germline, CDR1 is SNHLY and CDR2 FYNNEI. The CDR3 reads CASSEREGETQYF. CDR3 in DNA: TGTGCCAGCAGTGAACGCGAGGGGGAGACCCAGTACTTC.

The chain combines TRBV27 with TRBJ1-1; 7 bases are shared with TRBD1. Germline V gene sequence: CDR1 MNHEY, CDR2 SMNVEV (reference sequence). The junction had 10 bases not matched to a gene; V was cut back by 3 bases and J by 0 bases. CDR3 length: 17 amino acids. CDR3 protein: CASSLFGRGTVNTEAFF. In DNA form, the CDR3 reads TGTGCCAGCAGTTTGTTTGGCAGGGGGACGGTGAACACTGAAGCTTTCTTT.

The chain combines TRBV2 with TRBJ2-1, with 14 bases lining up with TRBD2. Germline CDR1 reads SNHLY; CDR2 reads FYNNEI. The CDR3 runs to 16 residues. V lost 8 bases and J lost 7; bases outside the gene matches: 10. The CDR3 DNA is TGTGCCAGCTGGACTAGCGGGGGGATGGCGCCGAATGAGCAGTTCTTC. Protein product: CASWTSGGMAPNEQFF.

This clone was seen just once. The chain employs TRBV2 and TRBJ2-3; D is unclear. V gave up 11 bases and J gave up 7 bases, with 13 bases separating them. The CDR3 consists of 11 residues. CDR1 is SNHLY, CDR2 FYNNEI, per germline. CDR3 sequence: CAWTSVNTQYF. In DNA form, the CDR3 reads TGTGCCTGGACCTCCGTGAATACGCAGTATTTT.

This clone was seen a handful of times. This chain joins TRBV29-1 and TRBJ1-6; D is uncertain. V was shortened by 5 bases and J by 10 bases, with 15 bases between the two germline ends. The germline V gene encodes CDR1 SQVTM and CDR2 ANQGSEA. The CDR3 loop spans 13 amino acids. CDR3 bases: TGCAGCGTTACAACCACAGAAGGATCACCCCTCCACTTT. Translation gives CSVTTTEGSPLHF.

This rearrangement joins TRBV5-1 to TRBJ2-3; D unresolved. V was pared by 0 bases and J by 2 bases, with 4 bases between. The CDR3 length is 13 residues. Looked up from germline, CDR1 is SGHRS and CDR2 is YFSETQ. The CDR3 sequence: CASSLVATDTQYF. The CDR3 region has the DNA TGCGCCAGCAGCTTGGTTGCCACAGATACGCAGTATTTT.

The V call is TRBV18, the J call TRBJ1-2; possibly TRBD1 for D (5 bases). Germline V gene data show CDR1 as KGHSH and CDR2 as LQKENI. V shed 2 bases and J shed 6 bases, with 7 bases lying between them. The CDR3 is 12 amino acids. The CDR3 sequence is CASSPGDHGYTF. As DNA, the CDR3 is TGTGCCAGCTCACCAGGGGACCATGGCTACACCTTC.

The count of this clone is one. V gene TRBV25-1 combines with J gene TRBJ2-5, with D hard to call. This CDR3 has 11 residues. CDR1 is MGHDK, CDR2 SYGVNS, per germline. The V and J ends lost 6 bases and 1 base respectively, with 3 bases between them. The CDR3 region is CASRGQETQYF. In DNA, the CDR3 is TGTGCCAGCAGGGGCCAAGAGACCCAGTACTTC.